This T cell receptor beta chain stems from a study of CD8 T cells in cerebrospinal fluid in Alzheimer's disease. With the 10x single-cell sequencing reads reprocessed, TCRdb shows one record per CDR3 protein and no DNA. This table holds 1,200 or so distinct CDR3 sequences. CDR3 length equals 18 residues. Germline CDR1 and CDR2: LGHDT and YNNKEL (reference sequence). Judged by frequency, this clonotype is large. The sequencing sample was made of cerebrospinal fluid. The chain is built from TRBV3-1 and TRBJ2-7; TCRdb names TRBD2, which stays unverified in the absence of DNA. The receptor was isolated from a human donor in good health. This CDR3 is CASSQDQWTSGRVYEQYF.